This T cell receptor (beta chain) appears in the sequencing data of a study of blood T cell repertoires in COVID-19. Germline assignment: CDR1 SGHKS and CDR2 YYEKEE (reference sequence). The CDR3 consists of 15 residues. V lost 7 bases, J lost 6 bases, and 10 bases stayed unmatched. Assay: immunoSEQ multiplex PCR; the TCRdb copy retains only in-frame clones and omits some. The table lists fewer than 250,000 clones, about 87% of them singletons. This TCR derives from a man between 45 and 60 years old who had been exposed to COVID-19. The chain couples TRBV5-5 to TRBJ2-2, with TRBD1 identical over 9 bases. The sample consisted of PBMCs or T cells enriched from blood (not recorded which). CDR3: CASGDRVPVPGELFF. CDR3 coding DNA: TGTGCCAGCGGGGACAGGGTACCGGTTCCCGGGGAGCTGTTTTTT.